The 7 T cell receptor beta chains reported below all come from one sample, sequenced in a study of T-cell reconstitution after alpha-beta-depleted transplantation in children. Construction of the TCRbeta library involved unique molecular identifiers. TCRdb independently ran MiXCR on the PCR reads; one entry per CDR3 protein. The table includes approximately 89,000 distinct CDR3 sequences, about 16% detected once. This sample comprised PBMCs, mostly from graft donor cells, obtained 180 days after TCRalphabeta/CD19-depleted stem cell transplant. The receptors here all came from a male patient aged 2-15 years who had a stem cell transplant for acute lymphoblastic leukemia, so the T cells may come from the graft donor.

There are a few counts of this clonotype. The rearrangement uses TRBV27 and TRBJ1-4; D gene ambiguous. This CDR3 has 14 residues. V lost 5 bases to trimming and J lost 6 bases, with 13 bases between them. The germline CDR1 and CDR2 sequences are MNHEY and SMNVEV (reference sequence). CDR3 DNA sequence: TGTGCCAGCAGTCATGGGCCTAGGGATGAAAAACTGTTTTTT. Its translation is CASSHGPRDEKLFF. The complete variable domain, with remaining parts taken from reference TRBV27 and TRBJ1-4, reads EAQVTQNPRYLITVTGKKLTVTCSQNMNHEYMSWYRQDPGLGLRQIYYSMNVEVTDKGDVPEGYKVSRKEKRNFPLILESPSPNQTSLYFCASSHGPRDEKLFFGSGTQLSVL.

The V and J genes are TRBV7-6 and TRBJ2-6; weak D call: TRBD1 (5 bases). The V end lost 0 bases, the J end lost 0 bases, and 15 bases lay between the germline ends. The CDR3 runs 19 residues. The V gene's germline CDR1 is SGHVS and CDR2 FNYEAQ. The chain's CDR3 is CASSLANPRVSSGANVLTF. CDR3 bases: TGTGCCAGCAGCTTAGCTAACCCCAGGGTTAGCTCTGGGGCCAACGTCCTGACTTTC.

This clonotype has just a few counts. The J gene is TRBJ2-3, the V gene TRBV20-1; TRBD2 agrees at 9 bases. Per the germline V gene, CDR1 is DFQATT and CDR2 is SNEGSKA (reference sequence). This CDR3 has 16 amino acids. After removal of 0 bases from V and 5 bases from J, the junction contained 9 bases not matched to a gene. The CDR3 DNA follows: TGCAGTGCTAGAGATGGGGGCGGGGGGGGCCGAGATACGCAGTATTTT. Protein sequence: CSARDGGGGGRDTQYF.

This clonotype was seen many times. The rearrangement links TRBV20-1 to TRBJ2-2; D call uncertain. With 0 bases removed from V and 5 bases from J, the gap between germline ends came to 7 bases. The CDR3 is 13 amino acids. Germline CDR1 and CDR2: DFQATT and SNEGSKA (reference sequence). CDR3 residues: CSARDGVTGELFF. In DNA, the CDR3 is TGCAGTGCTAGAGATGGGGTGACCGGGGAGCTGTTTTTT.

The sample holds a few counts of this clonotype. The gene calls are TRBV12-3 or TRBV12-4 and TRBJ2-5; D possibly corresponds to TRBD1 (5 bases). CDR3 length: 14 amino acids. V lost 4 bases and J lost 3, with 12 bases in between. CDR3 region: CASSSQLTEETQYF. CDR3 in DNA: TGTGCCAGCAGTTCCCAATTGACAGAAGAGACCCAGTACTTC.

This clonotype appeared a few times. The chain employs TRBV12-3 or TRBV12-4 and TRBJ2-6; either TRBD1 or TRBD2 may supply D (5 bases each). The CDR3 totals 15 residues. V was trimmed by 8 bases and J by 0 bases, leaving 11 bases between them. CDR3 in DNA: TGTGCCAGCGGGGACCTAACCTCTGGGGCCAACGTCCTGACTTTC. Translating it yields CASGDLTSGANVLTF.

This clonotype was picked up a small number of times. The chain carries TRBV3-1 and TRBJ1-6; no definite D call. The length of the CDR3 is 18 residues. The germline V gene encodes CDR1 LGHDT and CDR2 YNNKEL (reference sequence). Trimming left V 0 bases short and J 9 bases short, with 21 bases between. The CDR3 loop reads CASSQDLVALGDGSPLHF. Written as DNA, the CDR3 is TGTGCCAGCAGCCAAGATCTTGTGGCCTTGGGAGATGGTTCACCCCTCCACTTT.